These 7 T cell receptor beta chains were sequenced from one sample in a study of blood T cell repertoires in COVID-19. Generated by immunoSEQ multiplex PCR, the TCRdb table keeps only in-frame clones and is missing some. The repertoire includes a few hundred thousand clones, approximately 88% of them detected once, and approximately 1.2% sits in the top ten. Sequencing input: peripheral blood. These receptors originate from a man in his forties with acute or convalescent COVID-19.

V gene TRBV24-1 combines with J gene TRBJ2-3; 13 nucleotides match TRBD2. CDR1 and CDR2 (germline): KGHDR, SFDVKD. The V and J ends lost 3 bases and 1 base, in that order; junction bases with no gene match: 0. The CDR3 is made up of 16 amino acids. The CDR3 bases are TGTGCCACCAGTGATGGGACTAGCGGGGGCACAGATACGCAGTATTTT. Translating it yields CATSDGTSGGTDTQYF.

This chain uses TRBV18 with TRBJ2-1, with D possibly matching TRBD1 (5 bases). V was pared by 6 bases and J by 5 bases, with 20 bases between. Germline CDR1 KGHSH, CDR2 LQKENI. The CDR3 covers 16 residues. The CDR3 DNA sequence: TGTGCCAGCTCCCGAGACGTACCAGGGAATAACAATGAGCAGTTCTTC. It specifies CASSRDVPGNNNEQFF. The full variable domain, its missing parts supplied by reference TRBV18 and TRBJ2-1, is NAGVMQNPRHLVRRRGQEARLRCSPMKGHSHVYWYRQLPEEGLKFMVYLQKENIIDESGMPKERFSAEFPKEGPSILRIQQVVRGDSAAYFCASSRDVPGNNNEQFFGPGTRLTVL.

The genes are TRBV4-3 and TRBJ1-1; 7 bases fit TRBD1. The germline gives CDR1 LGHNA, CDR2 YSLEER. CDR3 length: 19 residues. Unmatched junction bases numbered 17, after V lost 4 bases and J lost 0 bases. This chain's CDR3 is CASSLQPNRGVRMNTEAFF. CDR3 coding DNA: TGCGCCAGCAGCCTACAACCAAACAGGGGTGTGCGAATGAACACTGAAGCTTTCTTT.

The rearrangement uses TRBV3-1 (or the pseudogene TRBV3-2) and TRBJ2-4; a possible D gene is TRBD1 (6 bases). The CDR3 is 16 amino acids. Deletions cut 2 bases from V and 7 bases from J, with 18 bases between. Germline CDR1 LGHDT, CDR2 YNNKEL (reference sequence). CDR3 nucleotide sequence: TGTGCCAGCAGCCAAACTCCAGGGGCCACACTTAACATTCAGTACTTC. This gives the protein CASSQTPGATLNIQYF.

The rearrangement uses TRBV6-5 and TRBJ2-2; D remains ambiguous. Germline V gene data show CDR1 as MNHEY and CDR2 as SVGAGI. V was trimmed by 2 bases and J by 7 bases, leaving 11 bases between them. This CDR3 has 14 residues. CDR3 DNA sequence: TGTGCCAGCAGTTACGTGGAGACTGGCGGGGAGCTGTTTTTT. This translates into CASSYVETGGELFF.

The V and J genes are TRBV7-9 and TRBJ1-2; no definite D call. Per germline, CDR1 SEHNR and CDR2 FQNEAQ (reference sequence). Trimming pared 5 bases from V and 8 bases from J, leaving 9 bases between. The CDR3 covers 11 residues. The CDR3 protein is CASSPSVGYTF. CDR3 in DNA: TGTGCCAGCAGCCCCTCGGTCGGCTACACCTTC.

The V gene is TRBV6-6, the J gene TRBJ2-7; D is unclear. With 6 bases removed from V and 0 bases from J, the gap between germline ends came to 6 bases. This CDR3 has 12 residues. Germline V gene sequence: CDR1 MNHNY, CDR2 SVGAGI (reference sequence). CDR3 DNA: TGTGCCAGCAGCCAGTCCTCCTACGAGCAGTACTTC. Amino acids: CASSQSSYEQYF.